Described below is a single T cell receptor (beta chain) sequence and its context. Its specificity is unknown. This sample was included in a study of shared clonotypes between healthy human individuals. General study findings and limits: Clonotype sharing among the donors was expected to vary with sequencing depth. Sample collection involved blood only; tissue repertoires are likely different.

Profiled with immunoSEQ multiplex PCR; TCRdb holds only in-frame clones, not every one. Here the sample spans around 2.1 million clones, approximately 94% being singletons. CD8 cells regarded as naive lacked CD45RO, were positively chosen for CCR7, and omitted terminally differentiated effector memory CD45RA+ cells. Healthy HIV-negative adults with no recent acute infections or vaccinations were recruited as donors. V was cut by 2 bases and J by 3 bases, with 12 bases left in between. CDR1 and CDR2 (germline): MNHEY, SVGAGI. The CDR3 sequence is 15 residues long. Material: naive CD8+ T cells from PBMCs. The V gene is TRBV6-5, the J gene TRBJ2-3; D unresolved. The clonotype comes from a man aged 18 to 30 in good health. Some clones in this sample may be carry-over from other donors' samples. Written as DNA, the CDR3 is TGTGCCAGCAGTTACACCAGTGAAGTAACAGATACGCAGTATTTT. It codes for CASSYTSEVTDTQYF.